This TCR beta chain is from a study of cytomegalovirus exposure and HLA in healthy donors (dated by TCRdb to about 2017). Study-level background: An earlier analysis of roughly 500 of the donors reported about 260 Gb of sequence data and 117 million unique TCR beta sequences obtained from around 180 million T cells. Of the roughly 400 genotyped donors, 65% to 90% fell in the genetic ancestry cluster associated with self-reported Caucasian donors. The number of typed donors differed by locus: about 620-640 for A, B, C, DRB1 and DQB1; approximately 520 for DQA1; 606 for DPA1; and about 450 for DPB1. HLA typing covered class I and class II loci at four-digit resolution. Because of strong linkage in the cohort, roughly five DR-DQ haplotypes were treated as single units for association and clustering. The study aimed to test whether cataloging public T cell receptors could reveal signatures of past pathogen exposure. The study used immunosequencing to profile the T cell repertoires of several hundred subjects and linked those repertoires to cytomegalovirus serostatus. To predict cytomegalovirus infection status, the study combined high-throughput TCR immunosequencing, statistical association of individual TCRs with disease status, and machine learning. Donor age, sex, ethnicity and CMV serostatus were collected together with the repertoire data. A later analysis re-examined previously published TCR beta repertoires from 610 or so donors and added high-resolution HLA genotyping to investigate patterns of TCR occurrence. On average, around 230,000 unique TCR beta nucleotide sequences were sequenced per donor among 300 to 500 genotyped donors of the cohort, with roughly 18% of those sequences being non-productive. Rather than using new phenotypic data, the later analysis identified candidate immune exposures from TCR beta sequences and from how often those sequences occurred across donors. Genome-wide SNP genotypes for about 65% of the roughly 670 donors were used in a later genetic analysis, which treated that subset as a discovery cohort. An earlier analysis of 587 of the donors applied high-throughput TCR beta sequencing to assess whether each TCR beta V gene segment acted as functional or pseudogenic. Along with the approximately 700-subject first cohort, a separate validation cohort of over a hundred different subjects was used. Every discovery cohort repertoire had been produced on one sequencing platform. An early release covering over 500 HLA-typed donors comprised approximately 300 gigabases of sequencing data and tens of millions of unique TCR sequences. Study-wide conclusions, independent of this receptor: A further reported finding was that TCR beta sequences accurately predicted the HLA-A and HLA-B alleles for most subjects in the first cohort. The classifier was reported to diagnose cytomegalovirus status with high specificity and sensitivity in both the original and validation cohorts. A later genetic analysis reported fewer N-insertions in productive TCRs among donors in an Asian-associated ancestry cluster than the roughly 640-donor mean. A later analysis reported that several top co-occurrence clusters appeared linked to parvovirus B19, influenza, CMV and Epstein-Barr virus. In an earlier analysis of 587 of the donors, most TCR beta V segments appeared in productive rearrangements about 87% or about 30% of the time, broadly matching IMGT annotations. A cluster of highly shared sequence variants was judged likely to represent a technical artifact of the sequencing pipeline. At a false discovery rate of 0.05, a later analysis linked 16,000 or so TCR beta sequences to specific HLA alleles. Because some donors lacked HLA typing at each locus, the association tests relied only on the typed subset. Because the 87-base-pair reads could not distinguish some IMGT-functional V segments, including TRBV6-2 and TRBV6-3, those segments were excluded. In a later analysis, most CMV-associated TCR beta chains were found to appear HLA-restricted, with HLA associations seemingly driven largely by CMV exposure. An association between a missense DCLRE1C variant and V-gene and J-gene trimming of TCR beta chains was found in a later genetic analysis and replicated in an independent cohort. Across donors, most TCR sequences were observed very rarely, whereas some public TCRs were present in many individuals. A total of some 180 TCR beta chains were listed by the study as associated with cytomegalovirus. This cohort had only TCR beta chains sequenced, and the lack of alpha or paired-chain data limited which features could be detected. Immune exposure information for the cohort was limited to CMV serostatus. In vitro tests confirmed that a few of the cytomegalovirus-associated TCR beta chains recognize cytomegalovirus antigens. The authors suggested that the approach could potentially be generalized to other disease states and immunological phenotypes. Correlated functional status among segregating V segments might be attributable to linkage disequilibrium, but an unknown experimental factor could not be ruled out. According to a later analysis, TCR association rates differed among HLA loci, with DRB1 alleles showing the most associated TCRs and HLA-C alleles showing the fewest. In a later analysis, HLA-associated TCR beta chains were found to be more clonally expanded and to have lower generation probabilities than equally common non-associated chains. Because counts were too low, approximately 15 rarely observed V segments, including chromosome 9 orphons, were excluded from the earlier analysis of around 590 of the donors. Presence/absence analyses assumed roughly uniform sequencing depth across donors, an assumption that may not hold. Strong co-occurrence of HLA alleles, especially DR and DQ, made assigning TCR associations to individual alleles difficult.

About this clone itself: The antigen it recognizes is unknown. Per-base quality was not reported, and no clone a single base away is much larger than it.

The library came from the immunoSEQ multiplex PCR assay. For the multiplex PCR, a mixture combining 60 forward primers for TCR Vbeta segments and 13 reverse primers for TCR Jbeta segments was used. The CDR3 region of rearranged TCR beta genes was amplified from genomic DNA by a multiplex PCR assay. The amplified TCR beta libraries were sequenced on the Illumina HiSeq System as 87-base-pair reads. The paper's processing steps were these. A later analysis counted some 74 million unique TCR beta chains across the 670 or so repertoires, and around 9.9 million of these chains were shared by at least two donors. Raw reads were error-corrected and collapsed into unique sequences with a nearest-neighbor algorithm that merged closely related sequences to remove PCR and sequencing errors. CDR3 sequences were aligned to IMGT reference sequences to assign V, D and J gene segments. Each retained sequence needed at least a six-nucleotide match to both a V gene segment and a J gene segment. A rearrangement counted as productive if the CDR3 had no stop codons and remained in frame with V and J, and every other rearrangement counted as non-productive. CDR3 was defined according to IMGT convention as the region running from the second conserved V-encoded cysteine to the conserved J-encoded phenylalanine. Sequences without an unambiguous match to a single V gene segment were excluded from the earlier analysis of several hundred of the donors. In an earlier analysis of approximately 560 of the donors, a V segment was called functional when productive rearrangements were above 56.7%, and segregating when the standard deviation between donors exceeded 5%. A statistical classification framework was built for diagnosing cytomegalovirus status from the catalog of TCR beta chain sequences. In a later analysis, V and J genes were assigned by comparing TCR nucleotide sequences against IMGT/GENE-DB human TR gene sequences. In a later analysis, CDR3 sequences and most-parsimonious VDJ recombination scenarios were assigned using the TCRdist pipeline. A later analysis defined each TCR beta chain by its CDR3 amino acid sequence plus V-gene family, and excluded reads lacking a unique V-gene family. As a way to deal with suspected cross-contamination and a sequencing artifact, a later analysis dropped roughly 620 nucleotide sequences that were highly shared and had low generation probability. In a later analysis, a clonal expansion index was calculated for each public chain from normalized within-repertoire ranks of inferred template counts. Generation probabilities in a later analysis came from a VDJ recombination model fitted to out-of-frame rearrangements, and those results were checked against IGoR. Hypergeometric tests were used in a later analysis to score TCR-TCR, TCR-HLA and TCR-CMV co-occurrence, with a repertoire-size bias correction applied to the TCR pairs. To estimate false discovery rates, a later analysis permuted the HLA or CMV assignments 20 times. In a later analysis, co-occurring TCRs were grouped with DBSCAN, and TCRdist sequence similarity was added when clustering was performed within HLA-allele-positive subsets. Co-occurrence clustering excluded repertoires with fewer than 30,000 or more than 120,000 public chains, plus five with anomalous nucleotide sharing. Drawn from immuneACCESS, this table holds only the in-frame rearrangements with V and J called that TCRdb kept. Clones are partly lost; checked studies trace under half to an unresolved V gene and leave the rest unexplained. The V and J calls and clone size come from that table; D and trimming were worked out from the DNA. Here the sample has about 120,000 clones; around 66% occur a single time. The ten largest clonotypes hold less than 9% of the sample.

The CDR3, cysteine through phenylalanine, is 15 amino acids long. Solely the CDR3 DNA is kept, with 45 bases framed from the first base. V has 0 bases trimmed and J has 1 base trimmed; junction bases matching no gene number 1. Taken from the germline V gene, the CDR1 and CDR2 loops are SGHRS and YFSETQ. The cohort consisted of 666 healthy bone marrow donors. At the time of sampling, all cohort members were nominally healthy, though unrecorded immune exposures were likely present. The donor was CMV seropositive and was included in the group of 250 to 350 seropositive cohort members. A peripheral blood sample was provided by each donor, and peripheral blood mononuclear cells were used for TCR beta sequencing. Genomic DNA was extracted from the blood cell samples with the Qiagen DNeasy Blood Extraction Kit.

The rearranged segments are TRBV5-1 and TRBJ2-5, with TRBD1 matching 9 junction bases. This clonotype was obtained from a woman aged 40 to 49 in good health and CMV-seropositive. The sample consisted of PBMCs. The CDR3 loop reads CASSLGDRAQETQYF. Here is the DNA: TGCGCCAGCAGCTTGGGGGACAGGGCCCAAGAGACCCAGTACTTC.